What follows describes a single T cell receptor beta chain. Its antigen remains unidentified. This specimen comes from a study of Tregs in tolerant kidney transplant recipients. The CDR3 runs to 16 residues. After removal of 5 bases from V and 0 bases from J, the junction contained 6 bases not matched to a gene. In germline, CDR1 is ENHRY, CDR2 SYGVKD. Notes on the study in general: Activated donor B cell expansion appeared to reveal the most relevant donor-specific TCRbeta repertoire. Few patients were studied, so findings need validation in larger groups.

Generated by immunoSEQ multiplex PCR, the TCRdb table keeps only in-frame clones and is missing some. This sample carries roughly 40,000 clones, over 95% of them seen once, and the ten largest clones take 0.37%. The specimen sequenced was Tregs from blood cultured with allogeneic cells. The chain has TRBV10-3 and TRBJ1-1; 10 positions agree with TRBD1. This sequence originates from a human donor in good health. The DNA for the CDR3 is TGTGCCATCAGTAACCGGGACAGGGGCATGAACACTGAAGCTTTCTTT. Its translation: CAISNRDRGMNTEAFF.